Each of the 27 T cell receptor beta chains below was sequenced from the same sample in a study of blood T cell repertoires in COVID-19. Sequencing used immunoSEQ multiplex PCR; TCRdb keeps in-frame clones, though not all of them. This sample has approximately 94,000 clones; approximately 80% occur once, and the top ten carry under 35%. What was sequenced was peripheral blood. The origin of the receptors is a man aged 65 to 79 with active or convalescent COVID-19.

The chain has TRBV4-1 and TRBJ1-1; unclear D gene. From germline, CDR1 is MGHRA and CDR2 YSYEKL. The CDR3 extends over 13 amino acids. V was pared by 4 bases and J by 5 bases, with 11 bases between. Here the CDR3 reads CASSRLGATEAFF. DNA for the CDR3: TGCGCCAGCAGCCGATTGGGCGCGACTGAAGCTTTCTTT.

The rearrangement links TRBV5-8 to TRBJ2-7; D may be TRBD1 (6 bases). Trimming stripped 0 bases from V and 2 bases from J, with 18 bases between. The CDR3 is 17 amino acids. Germline values: CDR1 SGHTS, CDR2 YDEGEE. This chain's CDR3 is CASSLALWTEITYEQYF. Here the CDR3 DNA reads TGTGCCAGCAGCTTGGCCTTGTGGACAGAGATTACCTACGAGCAGTACTTC.

The chain uses TRBV4-3 and TRBJ2-1; 7 bases align to TRBD1. The CDR3 has 17 residues. Germline V CDR1 and CDR2: LGHNA, YSLEER. The ends lost 1 base at V and 7 bases at J; junction bases unmatched: 13. CDR3 protein: CASSQGLGGGSGNEQFF. The DNA of the CDR3 is TGCGCCAGCAGCCAAGGTCTAGGGGGCGGGTCTGGGAATGAGCAGTTCTTC.

The rearrangement links TRBV3-1 (or the pseudogene TRBV3-2) to TRBJ2-5; 7 nucleotides agree with TRBD1. Trimming cost V 4 bases and J 4 bases; bases outside gene matches: 9. The germline CDR1 and CDR2 sequences are LGHDT and YNNKEL (reference sequence). The CDR3 extends over 15 amino acids. CDR3 amino acids: CASSLGQVAGETQYF. In nucleotides, the CDR3 is TGTGCCAGCAGCCTCGGACAGGTGGCGGGAGAGACCCAGTACTTC.

The V gene is TRBV11-2, the J gene TRBJ2-1; 7 bases are shared with TRBD2. The CDR3 has 15 residues. Trimming took 4 bases from V and 2 from J; bases not matched to a gene: 5. Germline lookup yields CDR1 SGHAT and CDR2 FQNNGV. This chain's CDR3 is CASSSIRGAYNEQFF. In DNA form, the CDR3 reads TGTGCCAGCAGCTCGATTCGGGGGGCCTACAATGAGCAGTTCTTC.

The chain combines TRBV29-1 with TRBJ1-2, with TRBD1 identical over 10 bases. J lost 8 bases, V lost 7 bases, and 7 bases had no gene match. The V gene's germline CDR1 is SQVTM and CDR2 ANQGSEA. CDR3 length equals 12 residues. The CDR3: CSATGTGDGYTF. DNA of the CDR3: TGCAGCGCTACCGGGACAGGGGACGGCTACACCTTC.

V gene TRBV12-5 combines with J gene TRBJ2-5; 12 bases match TRBD1. CDR1 and CDR2 from the germline V gene are LGHNT and FRNRAP. The V gene end was trimmed by 6 bases and the J gene end by 5 bases; junction bases not matched to a gene: 4. The CDR3 is 14 amino acids. CDR3 sequence: CASGRDRGQETQYF. The DNA for the CDR3 is TGTGCTAGTGGGCGGGACAGGGGGCAGGAGACCCAGTACTTC.

J is TRBJ2-1 and V is TRBV11-2, with no clear D. Trimming pared 0 bases from V and 6 bases from J, leaving 6 bases between. CDR3 length: 13 amino acids. Germline CDR1 SGHAT, CDR2 FQNNGV. CDR3: CASSLDPVNEQFF. The CDR3 DNA sequence: TGTGCCAGCAGCTTAGATCCAGTCAATGAGCAGTTCTTC.

In this sample, this clone turned up once. The rearrangement links TRBV27 to TRBJ2-7; possibly TRBD2 for D (5 bases). The CDR3 consists of 14 residues. Per germline, CDR1 MNHEY and CDR2 SMNVEV (reference sequence). The ends were cut back, 5 bases at V and 4 bases at J, with 15 bases in the middle. As DNA, the CDR3 is TGTGCCAGCAGTAAAGCCAGCCTAGCATACGAGCAGTACTTC. It translates to CASSKASLAYEQYF.

This clone was seen a single time. The chain carries TRBV5-1 and TRBJ2-3; 9 nucleotides agree with TRBD1. The CDR3 totals 17 residues. Germline V gene sequence: CDR1 SGHRS, CDR2 YFSETQ. J lost 5 bases, V lost 3 bases, and 13 bases had no gene match. The CDR3 region is CASSSLPGTGSVDTQYF. The CDR3 nucleotides are TGCGCCAGCAGCTCGCTCCCGGGGACAGGGTCTGTAGATACGCAGTATTTT.

This chain joins TRBV4-3 and TRBJ2-1, with 7 bases matching TRBD1. Trimming removed 5 bases from V and 3 bases from J; junction bases left unmatched: 7. The V gene's germline CDR1 is LGHNA and CDR2 YSLEER. The CDR3 consists of 15 residues. CDR3 nucleotide sequence: TGCGCCAGCAGCAGTCGACAGGGAATCTACAATGAGCAGTTCTTC. Translation gives CASSSRQGIYNEQFF.

The gene calls are TRBV4-1 and TRBJ1-2; the match to TRBD1 covers 7 bases. Trimming removed 0 bases from V and 8 bases from J; junction bases left unmatched: 18. The CDR3 covers 18 residues. CDR1 and CDR2 from the germline V gene are MGHRA and YSYEKL. CDR3 nucleotides: TGCGCCAGCAGCCAAGATAAAGAGTGGGGGACAGCGCCGGCGGGCTACACCTTC. Its protein is CASSQDKEWGTAPAGYTF.

This clone appeared a single time. This chain joins TRBV7-9 and TRBJ2-3; no definite D call. From germline, CDR1 is SEHNR and CDR2 FQNEAQ (reference sequence). The CDR3 loop spans 15 amino acids. V gave up 2 bases and J gave up 2 bases, with 11 bases separating them. The CDR3 DNA is TGTGCCAGCAGCTTAAACACGCGGTTCACAGATACGCAGTATTTT. Its protein is CASSLNTRFTDTQYF. The full variable domain, rest sourced from reference TRBV7-9 and TRBJ2-3, is DTGVSQNPRHKITKRGQNVTFRCDPISEHNRLYWYRQTLGQGPEFLTYFQNEAQLEKSRLLSDRFSAERPKGSFSTLEIQRTEQGDSAMYLCASSLNTRFTDTQYFGPGTRLTVL.

This chain links TRBV3-1 (or the pseudogene TRBV3-2) with TRBJ2-5, with D maybe TRBD1 (6 bases). The CDR3 consists of 12 residues. Germline assignment: CDR1 LGHDT and CDR2 YNNKEL (reference sequence). Deletions cut 4 bases from V and 5 bases from J, with 8 bases between. Here the CDR3 DNA reads TGTGCCAGCAGCCCAAGGGGGGAGACCCAGTACTTC. Translating it yields CASSPRGETQYF.

The chain is built from TRBV5-4 and TRBJ2-2; 7 bases line up with TRBD1. The V and J ends lost 4 bases and 0 bases, in that order; junction bases with no gene match: 6. Germline lookup yields CDR1 SGHNT and CDR2 YYREEE (reference sequence). CDR3 length: 16 residues. In DNA form, the CDR3 reads TGTGCCAGCAGCCAACCTGGACAGGCGAACACCGGGGAGCTGTTTTTT. It codes for CASSQPGQANTGELFF.

The chain joins TRBV2 to TRBJ2-1, with 8 bases matching TRBD2. The CDR3 runs 14 residues. CDR1 is SNHLY and CDR2 is FYNNEI in the germline V gene. V was clipped by 7 bases and J by 3 bases; unmatched bases: 5. The CDR3 sequence: CASTGGSRYNEQFF. DNA for the CDR3: TGTGCCAGCACGGGAGGGAGCCGCTACAATGAGCAGTTCTTC.

The DNA for the CDR3 is TGTGCCAGCAGCTTAGACAGGGAGTCCTACGAGCAGTACTTC. Protein product: CASSLDRESYEQYF. J is TRBJ2-7 and V is TRBV5-4; 7 bases align to TRBD1. The CDR3 is 14 amino acids. Germline CDR1 reads SGHNT; CDR2 reads YYREEE (reference sequence). J was trimmed by 1 base and V by 2 bases; bases with no gene match: 3.

This clone appeared once. The rearrangement uses TRBV6-4 and TRBJ2-3; maybe TRBD1 (5 bases). The V end lost 3 bases, the J end lost 1 base, and 5 bases lay between the germline ends. The germline V gene encodes CDR1 MRHNA and CDR2 SNTAGT. The length of the CDR3 is 13 residues. CDR3 amino acids: CASSEGGTDTQYF. DNA of the CDR3: TGTGCCAGCAGTGAAGGGGGCACAGATACGCAGTATTTT.

This rearrangement joins TRBV7-2 to TRBJ1-1; D ambiguous. Germline loops: CDR1 SGHTA, CDR2 FQGNSA. This CDR3 has 16 residues. V dropped 5 bases and J dropped 0 bases, with 16 bases sitting between them. The CDR3 reads CASSPAGRVMNTEAFF. As DNA, the CDR3 is TGTGCCAGCAGCCCGGCGGGTCGGGTCATGAACACTGAAGCTTTCTTT.

This chain connects TRBV7-9 to TRBJ1-1; D possibly corresponds to TRBD1 (6 bases). CDR1 is SEHNR, CDR2 FQNEAQ, per germline (reference sequence). Trimming removed 2 bases from V and 3 bases from J, with 16 bases in between. This CDR3 region has 16 residues. The CDR3 is CASSLPLITGHTEAFF. In nucleotides, the CDR3 is TGTGCCAGCAGCTTACCACTTATCACAGGGCACACTGAAGCTTTCTTT.

This chain uses TRBV29-1 with TRBJ2-2; the D gene is possibly TRBD1 (6 bases). Germline lookup yields CDR1 SQVTM and CDR2 ANQGSEA. The CDR3 consists of 13 residues. The V end was cut by 7 bases, the J end by 2 bases, with 11 bases between. The CDR3 sequence: CSEPDRNTGELFF. In nucleotides, the CDR3 is TGCAGCGAACCGGACAGAAACACCGGGGAGCTGTTTTTT.

The chain carries TRBV11-2 and TRBJ2-1; 10 bases line up with TRBD2. The CDR3 has 15 residues. The V and J ends lost 6 bases and 4 bases, in that order; junction bases with no gene match: 6. Germline CDR1 reads SGHAT; CDR2 reads FQNNGV. The CDR3 DNA follows: TGTGCCAGCAGACAACTAGCGGGGAAATACAATGAGCAGTTCTTC. Translation: CASRQLAGKYNEQFF.

The V gene is TRBV5-6, the J gene TRBJ1-2, with a possible D match to TRBD1 (5 bases). Looked up from germline, CDR1 is SGHDT and CDR2 is YYEEEE. V was trimmed by 5 bases and J by 0 bases, leaving 11 bases between them. The CDR3 covers 14 residues. Here the CDR3 reads CASRKTVTNYGYTF. The CDR3 region has the DNA TGTGCCAGCAGGAAGACAGTAACTAACTATGGCTACACCTTC.

The chain combines TRBV5-1 with TRBJ1-1; maybe TRBD1 (6 bases). The CDR3 is 16 amino acids. Between the trimmed V and J ends, which lost 0 bases and 0 bases, there was a span of 12 bases. Germline V gene data show CDR1 as SGHRS and CDR2 as YFSETQ. The CDR3 sequence is CASSLGMGAVNTEAFF. The CDR3, as DNA: TGCGCCAGCAGCTTGGGGATGGGGGCCGTGAACACTGAAGCTTTCTTT.

This clone was seen only a few times. This CDR3 is CASSQDRGASGNTIYF. CDR3 coding DNA: TGTGCCAGCAGCCAAGATCGGGGGGCATCTGGAAACACCATATATTTT. The chain employs TRBV4-2 and TRBJ1-3, with D tentatively TRBD1 (6 bases). Trimming took 0 bases from V and 1 from J, leaving 10 bases between them. The CDR3 is 16 residues long. Germline V CDR1 and CDR2: LGHNA, YNFKEQ.

The chain couples TRBV7-2 to TRBJ2-2; no clear D. Germline CDR1 SGHTA, CDR2 FQGNSA. The CDR3 has 14 residues. With 1 base removed from V and 1 base from J, the gap between germline ends came to 4 bases. The CDR3 sequence is CASSLDMNTGELFF. The CDR3 coding sequence is TGTGCCAGCAGCTTAGACATGAACACCGGGGAGCTGTTTTTT.

The chain combines TRBV5-6 with TRBJ2-1; 9 bases fit TRBD2. Germline V gene lookup returns CDR1 SGHDT and CDR2 YYEEEE. There are 17 residues in the CDR3. V lost 4 bases and J lost 0; bases outside the gene matches: 8. The CDR3 region is CASSPRASGVSYNEQFF. CDR3 in DNA: TGTGCCAGCAGCCCGAGGGCTAGCGGGGTCTCCTACAATGAGCAGTTCTTC.